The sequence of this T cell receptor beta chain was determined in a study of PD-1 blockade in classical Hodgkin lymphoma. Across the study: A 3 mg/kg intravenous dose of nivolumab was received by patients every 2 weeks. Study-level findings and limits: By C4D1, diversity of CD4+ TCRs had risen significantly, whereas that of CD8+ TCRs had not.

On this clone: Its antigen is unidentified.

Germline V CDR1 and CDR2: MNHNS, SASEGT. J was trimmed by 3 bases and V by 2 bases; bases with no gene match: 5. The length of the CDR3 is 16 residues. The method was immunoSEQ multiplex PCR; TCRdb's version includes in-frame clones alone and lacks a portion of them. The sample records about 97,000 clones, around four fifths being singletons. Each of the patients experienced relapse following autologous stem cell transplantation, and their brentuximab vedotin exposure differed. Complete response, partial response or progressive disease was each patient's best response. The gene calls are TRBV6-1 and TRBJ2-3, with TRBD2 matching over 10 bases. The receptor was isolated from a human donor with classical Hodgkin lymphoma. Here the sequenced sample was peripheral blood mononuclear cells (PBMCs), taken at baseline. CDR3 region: CASSEPAGGGTDTQYF. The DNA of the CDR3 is TGTGCCAGCAGTGAACCAGCGGGAGGGGGGACAGATACGCAGTATTTT.